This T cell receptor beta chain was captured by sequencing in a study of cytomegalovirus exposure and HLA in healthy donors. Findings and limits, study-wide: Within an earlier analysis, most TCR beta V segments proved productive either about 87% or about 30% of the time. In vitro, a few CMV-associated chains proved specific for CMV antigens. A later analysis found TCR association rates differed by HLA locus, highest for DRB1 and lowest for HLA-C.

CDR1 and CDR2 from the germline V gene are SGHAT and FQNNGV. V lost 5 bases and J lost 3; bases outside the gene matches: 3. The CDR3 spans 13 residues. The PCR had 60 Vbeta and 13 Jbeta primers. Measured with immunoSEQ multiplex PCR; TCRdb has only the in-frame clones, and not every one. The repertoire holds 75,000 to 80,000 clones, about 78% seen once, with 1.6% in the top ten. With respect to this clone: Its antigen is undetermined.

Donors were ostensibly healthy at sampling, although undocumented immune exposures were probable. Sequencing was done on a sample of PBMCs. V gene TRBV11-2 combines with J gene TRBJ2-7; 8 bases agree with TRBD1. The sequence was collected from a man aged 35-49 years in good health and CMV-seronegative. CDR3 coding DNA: TGTGCCAGCAGCCGGACAGGGCACTACGAGCAGTACTTC. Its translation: CASSRTGHYEQYF.